A selection of T cell receptor beta chains follows, all from one sample in a study of T cell responses to AZD1222 COVID-19 vaccine. Here immunoSEQ multiplex PCR was the method, and the copy in TCRdb shows in-frame clones only, minus some. The sample includes about 73,000 clones, 89% seen only once; the top ten take about 9.6%. Source: peripheral blood, taken 28 days after the second AZD1222 dose. The source is an adult who received the AZD1222 COVID-19 vaccine. The CDR3 runs from the conserved cysteine through the conserved F or W. The order of the fields is J gene, D gene, V gene, clone size, CDR3 protein, CDR3 DNA. The D gene is left open where the match is weak. The size of a clone is reported for some rows only, either as once, few or many, or as a class for expanded clones.

j_call: TRBJ2-3
d_call: .
v_call: TRBV19
clone_size: .
cdr3_aa: CASSWGGTDTQYF
cdr3_nt: TGTGCCAGTAGTTGGGGCGGCACAGATACGCAGTATTTT

j_call: TRBJ1-6
d_call: TRBD1
v_call: TRBV19
clone_size: .
cdr3_aa: CASRTGQYNSPLHF
cdr3_nt: TGTGCCAGTAGAACGGGACAGTATAATTCACCCCTCCACTTT

j_call: TRBJ1-6
d_call: .
v_call: TRBV6-5
clone_size: .
cdr3_aa: CASSYGGISPLHF
cdr3_nt: TGTGCCAGCAGTTACGGGGGGATTTCACCCCTCCACTTT

j_call: TRBJ2-2
d_call: .
v_call: TRBV4-2
clone_size: .
cdr3_aa: CASSQDPRENTGELFF
cdr3_nt: TGTGCCAGCAGCCAAGATCCCAGGGAGAACACCGGGGAGCTGTTTTTT

j_call: TRBJ2-5
d_call: .
v_call: TRBV7-2
clone_size: .
cdr3_aa: CASSLSSGQETQYF
cdr3_nt: TGTGCCAGCAGCTTAAGTAGCGGCCAAGAGACCCAGTACTTC

j_call: TRBJ1-3
d_call: TRBD1
v_call: TRBV6-5
clone_size: .
cdr3_aa: CASSYYRGASGNTIYF
cdr3_nt: TGTGCCAGCAGTTACTACAGGGGAGCCTCTGGAAACACCATATATTTT

j_call: TRBJ1-1
d_call: .
v_call: TRBV7-9
clone_size: .
cdr3_aa: CASSFTEGGTEAFF
cdr3_nt: TGTGCCAGCAGCTTTACCGAGGGGGGCACTGAAGCTTTCTTT

j_call: TRBJ1-2
d_call: .
v_call: TRBV11-2
clone_size: .
cdr3_aa: CASSLAWGAGRGYTF
cdr3_nt: TGTGCCAGCAGCTTAGCTTGGGGGGCAGGTCGAGGCTACACCTTC

j_call: TRBJ1-4
d_call: TRBD1
v_call: TRBV15
clone_size: .
cdr3_aa: CATRVDRARNEKLFF
cdr3_nt: TGTGCCACCAGGGTGGACAGGGCGAGGAACGAAAAACTGTTTTTT

j_call: TRBJ1-1
d_call: .
v_call: TRBV11-3
clone_size: once
cdr3_aa: CASSPSDGAGTEAFF
cdr3_nt: TGTGCCAGCAGCCCTTCTGATGGGGCCGGGACTGAAGCTTTCTTT

j_call: TRBJ1-6
d_call: .
v_call: TRBV5-1
clone_size: .
cdr3_aa: CASSLGFRVGDSPLHF
cdr3_nt: TGCGCCAGCAGCTTGGGGTTCAGGGTCGGGGATTCACCCCTCCACTTT

j_call: TRBJ1-1
d_call: TRBD1
v_call: TRBV19
clone_size: .
cdr3_aa: CASNRGSTEAFF
cdr3_nt: TGTGCCAGTAACAGGGGGAGTACTGAAGCTTTCTTT